A single sample gave rise to the 8 T cell receptor beta chains below, sequenced in a study of cytomegalovirus exposure and HLA in healthy donors (dated by TCRdb to about 2017). The method behind the library was the immunoSEQ multiplex PCR assay. For the multiplex PCR, a mixture combining 60 forward primers for TCR Vbeta segments and 13 reverse primers for TCR Jbeta segments was used. TCRdb took this table from immuneACCESS and kept in-frame rearrangements with V and J called. Such tables lack part of the clones; where checked against another copy, unresolved V genes explain under half of the gap, and the rest is unexplained. The sample includes 150,000 to 200,000 clones, with approximately 80% observed a single time. The biggest ten clones account for 7.4% of the sample. The sample was PBMCs. The receptors come from a male donor in good health and CMV-seropositive.

This chain uses TRBV7-9 with TRBJ2-7; 9 bases agree with TRBD1. The V gene's germline CDR1 is SEHNR and CDR2 FQNEAQ (reference sequence). This CDR3 spans 13 amino acids. V was pared by 3 bases and J by 6 bases, with 3 bases of the junction left unmatched. The CDR3 region is CASSLGQGTEQYF. In DNA, the CDR3 is TGTGCCAGCAGCTTGGGACAGGGTACCGAGCAGTACTTC.

V and J are TRBV5-1 and TRBJ1-1, with unresolved D. V was pared by 0 bases and J by 2 bases, with 8 bases between. The CDR3 has 14 amino acids. Germline V gene data show CDR1 as SGHRS and CDR2 as YFSETQ. The DNA for the CDR3 is TGCGCCAGCAGCTTGGCCATAGAAAACACTGAAGCTTTCTTT. It translates to CASSLAIENTEAFF.

This chain connects TRBV15 to TRBJ2-1, with D tentatively TRBD1 (6 bases). Deletions cut 2 bases from V and 2 bases from J, with 7 bases between. CDR3 length: 14 amino acids. The V gene's germline CDR1 is LNHNV and CDR2 YYDKDF (reference sequence). For the CDR3, the DNA is TGTGCCACCAGCAGACAGGGGACCTACAATGAGCAGTTCTTC. The encoded protein is CATSRQGTYNEQFF.

The V gene is TRBV7-9, the J gene TRBJ1-2; D not certain. CDR3 length: 13 amino acids. V was trimmed by 4 bases and J by 6 bases, leaving 12 bases between them. Germline CDR1 reads SEHNR; CDR2 reads FQNEAQ (reference sequence). The CDR3 bases are TGTGCCAGCAGCTCCCGCGGGCTAGATGGCTACACCTTC. It translates to CASSSRGLDGYTF.

Comment on this clone: The same CDR3 also results from other DNA sequences found in this sample. V and J are TRBV19 and TRBJ1-2; the D gene is possibly TRBD1 (6 bases). V gave up 6 bases and J gave up 5 bases, with 19 bases separating them. The CDR3 runs to 15 residues. In germline, CDR1 is LNHDA, CDR2 SQIVND (reference sequence). DNA for the CDR3: TGTGCCAGTAGCATCAGGGCTTCGGACAGTTATGGCTACACCTTC. Translating it yields CASSIRASDSYGYTF.

The chain combines TRBV2 with TRBJ2-3; 7 bases are a match to TRBD2. This CDR3 region has 16 residues. Germline CDR1 is SNHLY and CDR2 is FYNNEI. The V and J ends lost 6 bases and 1 base, in that order; junction bases with no gene match: 10. CDR3 in amino acids: CASRGGLESGTDTQYF. For the CDR3, the DNA is TGTGCCAGCAGGGGAGGACTAGAGAGTGGCACAGATACGCAGTATTTT.

This clone occurred once. This chain uses TRBV18 with TRBJ1-1; 7 bases map to TRBD1. Germline V gene lookup returns CDR1 KGHSH and CDR2 LQKENI. Trimming removed 2 bases from V and 6 bases from J; junction bases left unmatched: 12. This CDR3 has 16 amino acids. The CDR3 protein is CASSPRAGTDLSEAFF. Written as DNA, the CDR3 is TGTGCCAGCTCACCAAGGGCTGGGACAGATTTATCTGAAGCTTTCTTT.

V gene TRBV30 combines with J gene TRBJ1-3; 7 positions match TRBD1. The CDR3 length is 15 residues. The J segment lost 0 bases and the V segment lost 5 bases, leaving 7 bases of the junction unmatched. Germline-derived CDR1 and CDR2 are GTSNPN and SVGIG (reference sequence). In nucleotides, the CDR3 is TGTGCCTGGTCTCTGGGGACAGTCTCTGGAAACACCATATATTTT. As protein: CAWSLGTVSGNTIYF.